This record covers a single TCR beta chain. It lacks a known antigen. No base qualities exist here, and no much larger clone lies one base off it. For CDR1 and CDR2, the germline V gene (reference sequence) lists SEHNR and FQNEAQ. Measured from the cysteine to the phenylalanine, the CDR3 is 12 residues long. Only CDR3 DNA is held: 36 bases, read in frame from base 1. The junction shows trimming of 8 bases on V and 1 base on J, plus 9 bases between the germline ends. Collaborating institutions collected whole blood in K2EDTA tubes following their own protocols. For TCRbeta analysis, collaborators shipped samples in one of three forms: frozen whole blood, isolated PBMCs, or DNA extracted from either of those sample types. The data are from a study of blood T cell repertoires in COVID-19 (dated by TCRdb to the early 2020s). Study-wide context: The collaborator samples originated in the United States, Italy and Spain and spanned the acute and convalescent phases of COVID-19. The prospective study material was composed of cDNA or gDNA derived from T cells, B-cell-depleted T cells, or PBMCs. Deeply sampled blood TCRbeta repertoires from subjects exposed to, actively infected with, or recovered from COVID-19 were included in the dataset. The repertoires were released in a freely available public database intended as a resource for research on the immune response to SARS-CoV-2. The samples were drawn from the first 160 participants of the ongoing ImmuneRACE study and from 1,254 subjects provided by 6 global collaborators. The sample metadata nearly always contained a de-identified subject ID, COVID-19 status, age in years and sex. Where HLA class I and class II types were available, the types were taken from metadata supplied by the sample provider, not from assay-based typing.

Overall study outcomes, separate from this receptor: Clinical and demographic metadata were provided uncurated, with the amount varying by source and participant.

TCRbeta CDR3 regions were amplified from genomic DNA by means of the immunoSEQ Assay, a bias-controlled multiplex PCR. As for the original processing: Within the assay, amplification of reference gene primers was used to estimate how many nucleated cells each sample contained. To quantify the absolute abundance of each unique TCRbeta CDR3 rearrangement, sequence reads were collapsed and filtered. For each sample, productive Simpson clonality was calculated as the square root of Simpson's diversity index over productive rearrangements. TCRdb stores this immuneACCESS table with in-frame sequences only. Part of the clones is absent; in the studies checked, under half of the shortfall reflects unresolved V genes, and no reason is known for the rest. Clonal size and the V and J genes are those of that table, whereas D and trimming came from the DNA. The sample table shows 200,000 to 300,000 clones, and over 80% are seen once. Of the sample, roughly 5.5% falls within the top ten clones.

Sequencing was performed on peripheral blood. This sequence originates from a human donor in a cohort sampled during active COVID-19. The sequence is built from TRBV7-9 and TRBJ2-7; possibly the D gene is TRBD1, per 6 matching bases. At the DNA level, the sequence is TGTGCCAGCGGGGGCCGTTCCTACGAGCAGTACTTC. Protein translation: CASGGRSYEQYF. Beyond the CDR3, the reference TRBV7-9 and TRBJ2-7 genes provide the residues; the full variable domain reads: DTGVSQNPRHKITKRGQNVTFRCDPISEHNRLYWYRQTLGQGPEFLTYFQNEAQLEKSRLLSDRFSAERPKGSFSTLEIQRTEQGDSAMYLCASGGRSYEQYFGPGTRLTVT.